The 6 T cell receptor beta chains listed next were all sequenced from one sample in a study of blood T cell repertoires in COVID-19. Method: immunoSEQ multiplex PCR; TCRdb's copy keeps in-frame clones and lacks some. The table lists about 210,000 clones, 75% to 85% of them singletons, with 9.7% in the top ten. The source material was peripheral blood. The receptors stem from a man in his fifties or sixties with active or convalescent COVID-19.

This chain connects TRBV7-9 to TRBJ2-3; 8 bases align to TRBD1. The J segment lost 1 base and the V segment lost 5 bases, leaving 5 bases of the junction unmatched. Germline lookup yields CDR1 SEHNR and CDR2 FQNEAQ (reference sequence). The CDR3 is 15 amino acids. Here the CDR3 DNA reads TGTGCCAGCAGCGCAGGGGGCGAGGGCACAGATACGCAGTATTTT. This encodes CASSAGGEGTDTQYF.

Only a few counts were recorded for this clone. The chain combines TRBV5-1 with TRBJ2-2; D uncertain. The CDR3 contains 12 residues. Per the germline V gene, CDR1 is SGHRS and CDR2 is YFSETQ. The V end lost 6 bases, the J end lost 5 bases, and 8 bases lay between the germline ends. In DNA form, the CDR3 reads TGCGCCAGCACCCCGGGTACCGGGGAGCTGTTTTTT. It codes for CASTPGTGELFF.

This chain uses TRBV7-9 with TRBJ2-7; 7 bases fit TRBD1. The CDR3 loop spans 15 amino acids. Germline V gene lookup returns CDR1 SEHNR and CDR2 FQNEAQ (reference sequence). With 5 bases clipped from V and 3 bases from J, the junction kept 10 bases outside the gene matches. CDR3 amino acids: CASSLGTVVIYEQYF. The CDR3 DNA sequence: TGTGCCAGCAGCCTCGGGACAGTGGTAATCTACGAGCAGTACTTC. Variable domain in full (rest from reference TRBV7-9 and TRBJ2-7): DTGVSQNPRHKITKRGQNVTFRCDPISEHNRLYWYRQTLGQGPEFLTYFQNEAQLEKSRLLSDRFSAERPKGSFSTLEIQRTEQGDSAMYLCASSLGTVVIYEQYFGPGTRLTVT.

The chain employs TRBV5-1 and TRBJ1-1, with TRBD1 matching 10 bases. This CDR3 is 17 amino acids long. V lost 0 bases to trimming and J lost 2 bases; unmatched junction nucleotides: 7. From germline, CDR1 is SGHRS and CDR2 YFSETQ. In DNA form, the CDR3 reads TGCGCCAGCAGCTTGGAAGGTCGACAGGGGGCTAACACTGAAGCTTTCTTT. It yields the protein CASSLEGRQGANTEAFF.

This CDR3 is CSGGQGGLNIQYF. Here the CDR3 DNA reads TGCAGCGGTGGACAAGGGGGTCTAAACATTCAGTACTTC. The V call is TRBV29-1, the J call TRBJ2-4; possible D gene TRBD1, 6 bases. V was pared by 7 bases and J by 6 bases, with 16 bases between. The CDR3 has 13 residues. Germline assignment: CDR1 SQVTM and CDR2 ANQGSEA.

The CDR3 reads CASSLDDRGSYTF. As DNA, the CDR3 is TGTGCCAGCAGCTTAGATGACAGGGGCAGCTACACCTTC. The chain is built from TRBV11-2 and TRBJ1-2; TRBD1 agrees at 8 bases. Germline CDR1 reads SGHAT; CDR2 reads FQNNGV. Losses at the gene ends were 0 bases for V and 9 bases for J; bases not matched to a gene: 3. There are 13 residues in the CDR3.